The entry below gives a single T cell receptor (beta chain) sequence along with its context. The target of this receptor is not known. Per-nucleotide qualities are absent, and no much larger clonotype sits a single base away. The cohort consisted of hundreds of healthy bone marrow donors. At the time of sampling, every cohort member was nominally healthy, though immune exposures that went unrecorded were likely present. The donor tested CMV seropositive and was one of the 289 seropositive cohort members. Each donor provided a peripheral blood sample, and peripheral blood mononuclear cells were used for TCR beta sequencing. The Qiagen DNeasy Blood Extraction Kit was used to extract genomic DNA from the blood cell samples. The sample is drawn from a study of cytomegalovirus exposure and HLA in healthy donors (dated by TCRdb to 2016 to 2017). In the study overall: An earlier analysis of some 550 of the donors reported roughly 270 Gb of sequence data and 100 million to 140 million unique TCR beta sequences from 150 million to 200 million T cells. HLA typing covered class I and class II loci at four-digit resolution. Rather than drawing on any new phenotypic data, the later analysis identified candidate immune exposures from TCR beta sequences and the way those sequences occurred across donors. The number of donors typed differed by locus, with 629-630 for A, B, C, DRB1 and DQB1, more than 500 for DQA1, approximately 570 for DPA1, and 450 to 480 for DPB1. Roughly 5 DR-DQ haplotypes were handled as single units for association and clustering, since linkage in the cohort was strong. Among 398 genotyped donors of the cohort, an average of approximately 240,000 unique TCR beta nucleotide sequences were sequenced per donor, roughly 18% of them non-productive. A later analysis re-analyzed previously published TCR beta repertoires from 666 donors and added high-resolution HLA genotyping to study TCR occurrence patterns. A later genetic analysis took genome-wide SNP genotypes for about three fifths of the roughly 670 donors and used that subset as a discovery cohort. Besides the first cohort of roughly 660 subjects, a separate validation cohort made up of 120 different subjects was used. The aim of the study was to test whether cataloging public T cell receptors could identify signatures of past pathogen exposure. An early release that covered about 600 HLA-typed donors contained around 330 gigabases of sequencing data and some 87 million unique TCR sequences. The study profiled the T cell repertoires of about 640 subjects by immunosequencing and related them to cytomegalovirus serostatus. Every discovery cohort repertoire had been produced on one sequencing platform. The genetic ancestry cluster associated with self-reported Caucasian donors included around 76% of the 398 genotyped donors. High-throughput TCR immunosequencing, statistical association of individual TCRs with disease status, and machine learning were combined to predict cytomegalovirus infection status. Donor age, sex, ethnicity and CMV serostatus were collected together with the repertoire data. An earlier analysis of 587 of the donors applied high-throughput TCR beta sequencing to assess whether each TCR beta V gene segment acted as functional or pseudogenic. The paper as a whole reports these results and caveats: When HLA alleles, especially DR and DQ, strongly co-occurred, attributing TCR associations to individual alleles was difficult. Some IMGT-functional V segments, including TRBV6-2 and TRBV6-3, could not be told apart with the 87-base-pair reads, so those segments were excluded. Several of the top co-occurrence clusters appeared to be linked to parvovirus B19, influenza, CMV and Epstein-Barr virus, according to a later analysis. A total of 150 to 200 TCR beta chains were listed by the study as associated with cytomegalovirus. In a later analysis, around 15,000 TCR beta sequences were associated with specific HLA alleles at a false discovery rate of 0.05. Only TCR beta chains were sequenced in this cohort, and the absence of alpha or paired-chain data limited detectable features. It was suggested by the authors that the approach could potentially be generalized to other disease states and immunological phenotypes. In a later genetic analysis, a missense DCLRE1C variant was associated with V-gene and J-gene trimming of TCR beta chains, and the association was replicated in an independent cohort. The sequencing pipeline was judged likely to have produced a cluster of highly shared sequence variants as a technical artifact. A later analysis found that TCR association rates varied across HLA loci, with DRB1 alleles showing the most associated TCRs and HLA-C alleles the fewest. In both the original and validation cohorts, the classifier was reported to diagnose cytomegalovirus status with high specificity and sensitivity. A later analysis found that HLA-associated TCR beta chains were more clonally expanded and had lower generation probabilities than equally common non-associated chains. Because counts were too low, roughly 18 rarely observed V segments, including chromosome 9 orphons, were left out of the earlier analysis of over 550 of the donors. Compared with the approximately 670-donor mean, donors in an Asian-associated ancestry cluster had fewer N-insertions in productive TCRs, according to a later genetic analysis. Correlated functional status among segregating V segments might reflect linkage disequilibrium, but an unknown experimental factor could not be ruled out. According to a later analysis, most CMV-associated TCR beta chains appeared to be HLA-restricted, and the HLA associations seemed to be driven largely by CMV exposure. Roughly uniform sequencing depth across donors was assumed in presence/absence analyses, although this assumption may not hold. A further reported finding was that TCR beta sequences accurately predicted the HLA-A and HLA-B alleles for most subjects in the first cohort. In an earlier analysis of 500 to 650 of the donors, most TCR beta V segments appeared in productive rearrangements about 87% or about 30% of the time, broadly matching IMGT annotations. In vitro tests confirmed that a few of the cytomegalovirus-associated TCR beta chains recognize cytomegalovirus antigens. Because HLA typing was missing for some donors at each locus, association tests included only the typed subset. For the cohort, immune exposure information was limited to CMV serostatus. While some public TCRs were present in many individuals, most TCR sequences turned up only very rarely across donors.

Library construction relied on the immunoSEQ multiplex PCR assay. The multiplex PCR relied on a mix of 60 forward primers for TCR Vbeta segments and 13 reverse primers for TCR Jbeta segments. The CDR3 region of rearranged TCR beta genes was amplified from genomic DNA with a multiplex PCR assay. The amplified TCR beta libraries were sequenced on the Illumina HiSeq System as 87-base-pair reads. In the authors' own workflow: A later analysis counted about 80 million unique TCR beta chains across the approximately 700 repertoires, and roughly 11 million of these chains were shared by at least two donors. To remove PCR and sequencing errors, raw reads were error-corrected and collapsed into unique sequences using a nearest-neighbor algorithm that merged closely related sequences. V, D and J gene segments were assigned by aligning CDR3 sequences to IMGT reference sequences. Each retained sequence needed at least a six-nucleotide match to both a V gene segment and a J gene segment. A rearrangement counted as productive if the CDR3 had no stop codons and remained in frame with V and J, and every other rearrangement counted as non-productive. Following IMGT convention, CDR3 was defined as the stretch from the second conserved V-encoded cysteine up to the conserved J-encoded phenylalanine. The earlier analysis of about 560 of the donors excluded any sequence lacking an unambiguous match to a single V gene segment. In an earlier analysis of a few hundred of the donors, V segments were called functional above 56.7% productive rearrangements and were called segregating when the between-donor standard deviation exceeded 5%. A statistical classification framework was developed to diagnose cytomegalovirus status using the catalog of TCR beta chain sequences. V and J gene assignment, in a later analysis, came from comparing TCR nucleotide sequences with IMGT/GENE-DB human TR gene sequences. The TCRdist pipeline was used in a later analysis to assign CDR3 sequences and most-parsimonious VDJ recombination scenarios. In a later analysis, each TCR beta chain was defined by its CDR3 amino acid sequence together with its V-gene family, and reads without a unique V-gene family were excluded. In a later analysis, approximately 590 highly shared, low-generation-probability nucleotide sequences were removed to address suspected cross-contamination and a sequencing artifact. For each public chain, a later analysis derived a clonal expansion index from normalized ranks of inferred template counts within each repertoire. In a later analysis, generation probabilities were computed with a VDJ recombination model fitted to out-of-frame rearrangements, and the resulting probabilities were checked against IGoR. In a later analysis, TCR-TCR, TCR-HLA and TCR-CMV co-occurrence was scored with hypergeometric tests, and a repertoire-size bias correction was applied to TCR pairs. False discovery rates were estimated in a later analysis by permuting HLA or CMV assignments 20 times. In a later analysis, co-occurring TCRs were grouped using DBSCAN, and TCRdist sequence similarity was added for clustering within HLA-allele-positive subsets. Repertoires with fewer than 30,000 or more than 120,000 public chains were left out of co-occurrence clustering, as were about 5 repertoires with anomalous nucleotide sharing. TCRdb limited this immuneACCESS table to in-frame rearrangements with V and J called. A share of clones is missing; checked studies link under half to unresolved V genes, and the rest is unexplained. D and trimming come from the DNA, and the V and J calls and clone size come from that table. Across this sample there are some 190,000 clones, with more than 70% seen only once. About 1.3% of the sample comes from the top ten.

Trimmed from V: 2 bases; trimmed from J: 3 bases; junction bases lacking a gene match: 7. The CDR3 starts with the cysteine, ends with the phenylalanine, and has 16 residues. Only the CDR3 part of the read is kept: 48 bases, read in frame from the first base. For CDR1 and CDR2, the germline V gene (reference sequence) lists LNHDA and SQIVND. This receptor was taken from a girl between 10 and 17 years old in good health and CMV-seropositive. The chain links TRBV19 with TRBJ1-5; 7 junctional bases match TRBD1. The sample taken for sequencing was PBMCs. The DNA reads as follows: TGTGCCAGTAGTATAAGGGGGGACAGCTTCAATCAGCCCCAGCATTTT. The resulting protein is CASSIRGDSFNQPQHF.